This TCR beta chain emerged from a study of blood T cell repertoires in COVID-19. Clones were sequenced by immunoSEQ multiplex PCR, and TCRdb holds only the in-frame ones, with some missing. Among 130,000 to 150,000 clones listed, approximately 81% were seen once. Only one count was recorded for this clone. Sequencing input: peripheral blood. This sequence was found in a human donor in a cohort sampled during active COVID-19.

CDR3 residues: CASTSRDHGNQPQHF. DNA of the CDR3: TGTGCCAGCACTTCAAGAGATCACGGCAATCAGCCCCAGCATTTT. The rearrangement uses TRBV6-5 and TRBJ1-5; D unresolved. V lost 7 bases to trimming and J lost 2 bases, with 15 bases between them. The CDR3 extends over 15 amino acids. Germline V lookup: CDR1 MNHEY, CDR2 SVGAGI.